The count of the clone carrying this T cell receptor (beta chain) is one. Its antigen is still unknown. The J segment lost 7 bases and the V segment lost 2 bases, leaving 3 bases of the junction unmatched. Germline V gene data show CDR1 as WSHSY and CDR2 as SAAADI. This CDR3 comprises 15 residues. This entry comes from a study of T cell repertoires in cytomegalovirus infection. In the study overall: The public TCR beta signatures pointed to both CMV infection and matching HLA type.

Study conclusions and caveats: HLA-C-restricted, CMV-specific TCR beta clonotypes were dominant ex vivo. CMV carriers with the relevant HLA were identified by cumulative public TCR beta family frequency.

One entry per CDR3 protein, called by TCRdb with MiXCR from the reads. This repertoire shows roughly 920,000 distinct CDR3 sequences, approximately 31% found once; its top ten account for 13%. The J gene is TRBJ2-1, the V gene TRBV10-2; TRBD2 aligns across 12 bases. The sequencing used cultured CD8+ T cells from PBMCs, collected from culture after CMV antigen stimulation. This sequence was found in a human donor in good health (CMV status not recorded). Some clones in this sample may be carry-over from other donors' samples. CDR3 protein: CASSEPSGGANEQFF. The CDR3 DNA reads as TGCGCCAGCAGTGAGCCTAGCGGGGGGGCGAATGAGCAGTTCTTC.